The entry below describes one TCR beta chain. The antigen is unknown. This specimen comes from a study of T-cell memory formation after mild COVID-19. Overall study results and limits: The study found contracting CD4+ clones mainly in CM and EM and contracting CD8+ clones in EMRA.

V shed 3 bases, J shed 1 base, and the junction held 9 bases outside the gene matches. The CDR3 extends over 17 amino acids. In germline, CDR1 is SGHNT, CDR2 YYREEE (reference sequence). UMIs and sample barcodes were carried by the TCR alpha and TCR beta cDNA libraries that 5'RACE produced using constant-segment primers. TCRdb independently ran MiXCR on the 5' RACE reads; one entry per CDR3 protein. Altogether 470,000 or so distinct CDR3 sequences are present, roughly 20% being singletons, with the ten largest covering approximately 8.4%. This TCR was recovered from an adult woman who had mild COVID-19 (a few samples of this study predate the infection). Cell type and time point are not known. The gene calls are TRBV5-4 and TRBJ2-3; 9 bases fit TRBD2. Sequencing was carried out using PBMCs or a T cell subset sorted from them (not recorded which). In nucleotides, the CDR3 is TGTGCCAGCAGCTCCAAGGGTAGCGGGGGCCGCACAGATACGCAGTATTTT. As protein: CASSSKGSGGRTDTQYF.